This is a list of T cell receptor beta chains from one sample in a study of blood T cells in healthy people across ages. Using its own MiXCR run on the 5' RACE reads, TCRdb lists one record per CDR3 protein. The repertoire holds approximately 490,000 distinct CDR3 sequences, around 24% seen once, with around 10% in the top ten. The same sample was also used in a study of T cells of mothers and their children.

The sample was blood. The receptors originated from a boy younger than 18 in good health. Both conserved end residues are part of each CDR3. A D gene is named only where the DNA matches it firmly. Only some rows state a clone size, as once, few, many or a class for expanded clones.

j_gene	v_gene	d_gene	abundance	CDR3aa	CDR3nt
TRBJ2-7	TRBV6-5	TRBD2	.	CASSYWSGSYEQYF	TGTGCCAGCAGTTACTGGAGCGGGAGCTACGAGCAGTACTTC
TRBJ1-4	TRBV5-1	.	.	CASSLLPGLLPGGEKLFF	TGCGCCAGCAGCTTGTTACCGGGACTCCTACCTGGCGGTGAAAAACTGTTTTTT
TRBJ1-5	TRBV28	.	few	CASSLFAPQHF	TGTGCCAGCAGTTTATTTGCGCCCCAGCATTTT
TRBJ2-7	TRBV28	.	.	CASSLKLLPHSYEQYF	TGTGCCAGCAGTTTAAAGTTACTACCCCACTCCTACGAGCAGTACTTC
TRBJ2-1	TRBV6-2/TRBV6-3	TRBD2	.	CASRKGLAGGNEQFF	TGTGCCAGCAGAAAGGGACTAGCGGGGGGGAATGAGCAGTTCTTC
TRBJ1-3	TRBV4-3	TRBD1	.	CASSQEGQGYGNTIYF	TGCGCCAGCAGCCAAGAGGGACAGGGGTATGGAAACACCATATATTTT
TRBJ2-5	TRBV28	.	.	CASSLPALRQETQYF	TGTGCCAGCAGTTTACCAGCGTTACGCCAAGAGACCCAGTACTTC
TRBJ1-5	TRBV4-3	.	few	CASSQGYRAGNQPQHF	TGCGCCAGCAGCCAAGGGTACAGGGCTGGGAATCAGCCCCAGCATTTT
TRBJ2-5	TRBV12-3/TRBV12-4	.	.	CASRGSGQETQYF	TGTGCCAGCAGAGGGAGCGGGCAAGAGACCCAGTACTTC
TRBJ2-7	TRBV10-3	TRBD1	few	CAISTDRGVLWDEQYF	TGTGCCATCAGCACTGACAGGGGGGTTTTGTGGGACGAGCAGTACTTC
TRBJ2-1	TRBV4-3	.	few	CASSQDYRTAGYNEQFF	TGCGCCAGCAGCCAAGATTATCGGACAGCCGGGTACAATGAGCAGTTCTTC